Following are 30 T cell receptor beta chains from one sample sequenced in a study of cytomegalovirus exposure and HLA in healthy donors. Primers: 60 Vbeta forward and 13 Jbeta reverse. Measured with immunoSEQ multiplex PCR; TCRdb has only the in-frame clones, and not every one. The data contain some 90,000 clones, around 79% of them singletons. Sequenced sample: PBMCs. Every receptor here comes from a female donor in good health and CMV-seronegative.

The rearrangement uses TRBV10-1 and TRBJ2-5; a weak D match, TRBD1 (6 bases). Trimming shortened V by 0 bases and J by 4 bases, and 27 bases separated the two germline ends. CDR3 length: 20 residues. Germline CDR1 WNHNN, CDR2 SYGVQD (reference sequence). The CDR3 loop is CASSESTSYDRPSRGETQYF. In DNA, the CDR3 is TGCGCCAGCAGTGAGTCGACCTCCTACGACAGGCCTTCGAGGGGAGAGACCCAGTACTTC.

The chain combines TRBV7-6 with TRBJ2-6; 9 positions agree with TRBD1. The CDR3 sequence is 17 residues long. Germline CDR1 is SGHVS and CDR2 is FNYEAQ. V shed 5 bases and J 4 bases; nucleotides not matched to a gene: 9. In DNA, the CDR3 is TGTGCCAGCAGCCGCCGGGACAGGGATTCCGGGGCCAACGTCCTGACTTTC. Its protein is CASSRRDRDSGANVLTF. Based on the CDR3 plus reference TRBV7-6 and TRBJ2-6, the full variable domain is GAGVSQSPRYKVTKRGQDVALRCDPISGHVSLYWYRQALGQGPEFLTYFNYEAQQDKSGLPNDRFSAERPEGSISTLTIQRTEQRDSAMYRCASSRRDRDSGANVLTFGAGSRLTVL.

The CDR3 loop reads CASSLQRGSSYEQYF. The CDR3 nucleotides are TGTGCCAGCAGCCTCCAAAGGGGTAGCTCCTACGAGCAGTACTTC. This chain connects TRBV7-2 to TRBJ2-7; a possible D gene is TRBD1 (5 bases). Trimming left V 5 bases short and J 0 bases short, with 14 bases between. The CDR3 extends over 15 amino acids. The V gene's germline CDR1 is SGHTA and CDR2 FQGNSA.

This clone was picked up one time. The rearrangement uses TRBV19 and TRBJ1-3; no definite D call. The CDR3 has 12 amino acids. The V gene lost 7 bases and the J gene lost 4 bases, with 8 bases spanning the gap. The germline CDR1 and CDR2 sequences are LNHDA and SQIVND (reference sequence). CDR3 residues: CASTAGGNTIYF. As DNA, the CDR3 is TGTGCCAGTACAGCAGGAGGAAACACCATATATTTT.

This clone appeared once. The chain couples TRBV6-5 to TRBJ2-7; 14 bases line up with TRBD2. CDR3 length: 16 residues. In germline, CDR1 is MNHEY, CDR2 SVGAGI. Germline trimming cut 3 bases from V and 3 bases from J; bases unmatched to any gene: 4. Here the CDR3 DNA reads TGTGCCAGCAGTTATTACGGGACTAGCGGGAGCTACGAGCAGTACTTC. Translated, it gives CASSYYGTSGSYEQYF.

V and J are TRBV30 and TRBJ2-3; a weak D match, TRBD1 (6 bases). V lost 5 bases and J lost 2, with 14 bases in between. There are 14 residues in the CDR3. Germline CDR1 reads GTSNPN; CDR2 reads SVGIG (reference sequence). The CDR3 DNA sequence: TGTGCCTGGCGGACAGCCAGACCCACAGATACGCAGTATTTT. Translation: CAWRTARPTDTQYF.

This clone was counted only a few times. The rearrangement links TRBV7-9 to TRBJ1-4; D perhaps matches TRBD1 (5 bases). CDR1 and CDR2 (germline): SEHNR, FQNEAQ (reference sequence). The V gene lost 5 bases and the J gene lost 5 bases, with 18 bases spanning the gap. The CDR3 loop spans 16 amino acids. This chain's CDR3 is CASSQASQGYNEKLFF. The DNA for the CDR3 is TGTGCCAGCAGCCAGGCTTCGCAGGGATACAATGAAAAACTGTTTTTT. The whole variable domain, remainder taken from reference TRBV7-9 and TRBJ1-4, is DTGVSQNPRHKITKRGQNVTFRCDPISEHNRLYWYRQTLGQGPEFLTYFQNEAQLEKSRLLSDRFSAERPKGSFSTLEIQRTEQGDSAMYLCASSQASQGYNEKLFFGSGTQLSVL.

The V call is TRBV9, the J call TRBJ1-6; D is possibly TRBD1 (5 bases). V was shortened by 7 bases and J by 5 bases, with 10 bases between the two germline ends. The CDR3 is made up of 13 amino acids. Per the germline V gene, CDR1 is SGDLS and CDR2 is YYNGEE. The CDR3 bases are TGTGCCAGCTCCAGGGCCCATAATTCACCCCTCCACTTT. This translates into CASSRAHNSPLHF.

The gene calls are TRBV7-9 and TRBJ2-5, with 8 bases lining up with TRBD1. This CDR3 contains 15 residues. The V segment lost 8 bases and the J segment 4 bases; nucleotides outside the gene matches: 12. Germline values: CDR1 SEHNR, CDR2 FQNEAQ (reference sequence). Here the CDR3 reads CASDYRGAQGETQYF. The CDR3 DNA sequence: TGTGCCAGCGACTACAGGGGGGCCCAAGGAGAGACCCAGTACTTC. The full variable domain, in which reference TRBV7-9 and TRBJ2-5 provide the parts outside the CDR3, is DTGVSQNPRHKITKRGQNVTFRCDPISEHNRLYWYRQTLGQGPEFLTYFQNEAQLEKSRLLSDRFSAERPKGSFSTLEIQRTEQGDSAMYLCASDYRGAQGETQYFGPGTRLLVL.

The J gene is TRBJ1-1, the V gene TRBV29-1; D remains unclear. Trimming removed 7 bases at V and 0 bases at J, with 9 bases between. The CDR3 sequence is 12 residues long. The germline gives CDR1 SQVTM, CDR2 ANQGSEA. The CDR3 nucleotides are TGCAGCGAAATCAGAATGAACACTGAAGCTTTCTTT. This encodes CSEIRMNTEAFF. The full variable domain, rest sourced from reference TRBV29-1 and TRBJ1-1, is SAVISQKPSRDICQRGTSLTIQCQVDSQVTMMFWYRQQPGQSLTLIATANQGSEATYESGFVIDKFPISRPNLTFSTLTVSNMSPEDSSIYLCSEIRMNTEAFFGQGTRLTVV.

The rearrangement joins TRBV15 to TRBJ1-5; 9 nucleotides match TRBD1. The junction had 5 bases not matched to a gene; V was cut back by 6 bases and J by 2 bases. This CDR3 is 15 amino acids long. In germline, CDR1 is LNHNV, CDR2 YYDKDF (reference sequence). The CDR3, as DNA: TGTGCCACCAGTCCCGACAGGGGGGGCAATCAGCCCCAGCATTTT. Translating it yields CATSPDRGGNQPQHF. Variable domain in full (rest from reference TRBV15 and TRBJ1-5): DAMVIQNPRYQVTQFGKPVTLSCSQTLNHNVMYWYQQKSSQAPKLLFHYYDKDFNNEADTPDNFQSRRPNTSFCFLDIRSPGLGDTAMYLCATSPDRGGNQPQHFGDGTRLSIL.

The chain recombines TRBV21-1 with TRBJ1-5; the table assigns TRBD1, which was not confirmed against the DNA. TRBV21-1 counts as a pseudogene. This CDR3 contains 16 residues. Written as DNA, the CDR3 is TGTGCCAGCAGCACGTACTCAGGGGCTAGCAATCAGCCCCAGCATTTT. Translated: CASSTYSGASNQPQHF.

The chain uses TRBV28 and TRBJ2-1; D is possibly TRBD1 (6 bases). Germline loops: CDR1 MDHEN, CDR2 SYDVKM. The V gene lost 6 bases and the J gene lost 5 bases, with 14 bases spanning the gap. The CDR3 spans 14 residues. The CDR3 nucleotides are TGTGCCAGCAGACACCCGACAGGCAACAATGAGCAGTTCTTC. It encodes CASRHPTGNNEQFF. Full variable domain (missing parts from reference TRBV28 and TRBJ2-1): DVKVTQSSRYLVKRTGEKVFLECVQDMDHENMFWYRQDPGLGLRLIYFSYDVKMKEKGDIPEGYSVSREKKERFSLILESASTNQTSMYLCASRHPTGNNEQFFGPGTRLTVL.

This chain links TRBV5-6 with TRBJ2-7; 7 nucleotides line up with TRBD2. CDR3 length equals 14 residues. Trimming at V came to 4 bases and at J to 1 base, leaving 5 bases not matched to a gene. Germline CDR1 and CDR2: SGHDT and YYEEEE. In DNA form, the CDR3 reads TGTGCCAGCAGCCGGGGAGGGCAGTCCTACGAGCAGTACTTC. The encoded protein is CASSRGGQSYEQYF.

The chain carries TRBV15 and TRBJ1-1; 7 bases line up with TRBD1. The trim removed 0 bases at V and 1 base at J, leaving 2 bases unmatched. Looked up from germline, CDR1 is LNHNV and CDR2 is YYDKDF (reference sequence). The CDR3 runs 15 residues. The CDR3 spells CATSRETGRNTEAFF. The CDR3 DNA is TGTGCCACCAGCAGAGAGACAGGGAGGAACACTGAAGCTTTCTTT.

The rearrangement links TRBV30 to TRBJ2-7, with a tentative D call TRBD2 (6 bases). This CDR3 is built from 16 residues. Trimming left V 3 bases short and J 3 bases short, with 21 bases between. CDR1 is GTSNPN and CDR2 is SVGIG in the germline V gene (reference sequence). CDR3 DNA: TGTGCCTGGAGGGGGACTTATGCGGGGAACGTCTACGAGCAGTACTTC. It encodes CAWRGTYAGNVYEQYF.

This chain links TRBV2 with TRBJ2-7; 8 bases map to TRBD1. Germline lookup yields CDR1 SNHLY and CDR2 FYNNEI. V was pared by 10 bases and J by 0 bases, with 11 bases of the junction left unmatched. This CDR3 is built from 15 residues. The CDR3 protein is CATTKDRALSYEQYF. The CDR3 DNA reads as TGTGCCACAACCAAGGACAGGGCCCTCTCCTACGAGCAGTACTTC.

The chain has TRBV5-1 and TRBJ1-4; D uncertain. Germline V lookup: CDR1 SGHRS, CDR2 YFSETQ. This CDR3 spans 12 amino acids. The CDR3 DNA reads TGCGCTAGCGGCATCGAAAATGAAAAACTGTTTTTT. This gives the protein CASGIENEKLFF. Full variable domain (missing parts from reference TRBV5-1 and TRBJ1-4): KAGVTQTPRYLIKTRGQQVTLSCSPISGHRSVSWYQQTPGQGLQFLFEYFSETQRNKGNFPGRFSGRQFSNSRSEMNVSTLELGDSALYLCASGIENEKLFFGSGTQLSVL.

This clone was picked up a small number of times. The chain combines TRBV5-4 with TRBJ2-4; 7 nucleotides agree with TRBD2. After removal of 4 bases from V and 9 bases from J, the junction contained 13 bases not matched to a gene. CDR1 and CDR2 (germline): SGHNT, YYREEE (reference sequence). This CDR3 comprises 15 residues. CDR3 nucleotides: TGTGCCAGCAGCCCCCGGGGGGAAAGAGTTGGCATTCAGTACTTC. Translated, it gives CASSPRGERVGIQYF.

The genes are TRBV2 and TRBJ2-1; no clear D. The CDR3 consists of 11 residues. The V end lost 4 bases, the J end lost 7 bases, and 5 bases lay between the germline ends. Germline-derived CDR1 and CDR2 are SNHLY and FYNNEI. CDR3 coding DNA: TGTGCCAGCAGTGGACTGAATGAGCAGTTCTTC. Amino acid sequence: CASSGLNEQFF.

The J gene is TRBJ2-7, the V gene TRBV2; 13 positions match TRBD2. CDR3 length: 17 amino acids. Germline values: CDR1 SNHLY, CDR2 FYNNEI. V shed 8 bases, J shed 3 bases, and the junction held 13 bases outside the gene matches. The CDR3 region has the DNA TGTGCCAGCGGGACACGGACTAGCGGGAGTATCGGCTACGAGCAGTACTTC. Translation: CASGTRTSGSIGYEQYF. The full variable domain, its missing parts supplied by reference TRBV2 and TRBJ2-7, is EPEVTQTPSHQVTQMGQEVILRCVPISNHLYFYWYRQILGQKVEFLVSFYNNEISEKSEIFDDQFSVERPDGSNFTLKIRSTKLEDSAMYFCASGTRTSGSIGYEQYFGPGTRLTVT.

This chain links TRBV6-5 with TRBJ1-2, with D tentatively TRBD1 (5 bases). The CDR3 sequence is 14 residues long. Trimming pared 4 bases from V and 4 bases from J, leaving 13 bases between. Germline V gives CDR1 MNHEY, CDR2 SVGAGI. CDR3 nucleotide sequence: TGTGCCAGCAGTTTCGCAGGGTTTGCCTATGGCTACACCTTC. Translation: CASSFAGFAYGYTF.

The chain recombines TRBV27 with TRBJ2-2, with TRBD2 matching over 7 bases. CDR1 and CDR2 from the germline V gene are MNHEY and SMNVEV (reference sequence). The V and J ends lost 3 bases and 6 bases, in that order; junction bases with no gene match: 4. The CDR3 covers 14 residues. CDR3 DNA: TGTGCCAGCAGTTTGTGGGGGGGAGCCGGGGAGCTGTTTTTT. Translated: CASSLWGGAGELFF.

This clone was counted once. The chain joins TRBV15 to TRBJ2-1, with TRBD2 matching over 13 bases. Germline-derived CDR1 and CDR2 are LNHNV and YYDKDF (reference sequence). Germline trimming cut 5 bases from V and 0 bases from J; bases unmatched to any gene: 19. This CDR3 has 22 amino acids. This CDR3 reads CATSRTGGVTSGGHSSYNEQFF. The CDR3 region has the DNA TGTGCCACCAGCCGGACAGGGGGTGTGACTAGCGGGGGGCACAGCTCCTACAATGAGCAGTTCTTC.

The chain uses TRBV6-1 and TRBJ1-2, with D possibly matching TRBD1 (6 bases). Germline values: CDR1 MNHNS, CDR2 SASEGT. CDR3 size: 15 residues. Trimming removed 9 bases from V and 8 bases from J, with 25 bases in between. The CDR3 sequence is CASSARDTPPVGYTF. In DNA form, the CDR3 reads TGTGCCAGTTCAGCCCGGGACACCCCTCCCGTGGGCTACACCTTC.

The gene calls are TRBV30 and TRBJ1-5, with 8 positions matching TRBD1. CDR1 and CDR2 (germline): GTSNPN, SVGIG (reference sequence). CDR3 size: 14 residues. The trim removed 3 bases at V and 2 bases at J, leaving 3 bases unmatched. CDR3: CAWSLQGGNQPQHF. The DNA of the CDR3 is TGTGCCTGGAGCCTACAGGGGGGCAATCAGCCCCAGCATTTT.

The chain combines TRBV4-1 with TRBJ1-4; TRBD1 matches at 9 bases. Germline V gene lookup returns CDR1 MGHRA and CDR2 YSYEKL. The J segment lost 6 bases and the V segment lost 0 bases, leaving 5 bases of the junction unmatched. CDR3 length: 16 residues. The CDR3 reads CASSQDPGTGYEKLFF. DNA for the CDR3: TGCGCCAGCAGCCAAGACCCCGGGACAGGGTATGAAAAACTGTTTTTT.

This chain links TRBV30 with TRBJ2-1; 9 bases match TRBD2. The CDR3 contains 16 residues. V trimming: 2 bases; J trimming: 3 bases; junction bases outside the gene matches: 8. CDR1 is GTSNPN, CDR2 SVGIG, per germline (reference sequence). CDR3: CAWSPSGGWDYNEQFF. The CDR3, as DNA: TGTGCCTGGAGTCCCAGCGGGGGGTGGGACTACAATGAGCAGTTCTTC. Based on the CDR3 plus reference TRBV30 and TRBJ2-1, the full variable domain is SQTIHQWPATLVQPVGSPLSLECTVEGTSNPNLYWYRQAAGRGLQLLFYSVGIGQISSEVPQNLSASRPQDRQFILSSKKLLLSDSGFYLCAWSPSGGWDYNEQFFGPGTRLTVL.

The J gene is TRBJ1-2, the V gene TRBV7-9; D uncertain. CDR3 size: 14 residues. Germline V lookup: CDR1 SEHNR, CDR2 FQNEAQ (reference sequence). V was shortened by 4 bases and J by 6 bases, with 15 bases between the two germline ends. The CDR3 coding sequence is TGTGCCAGCAGCTCTTTCTCTTCCGGGAATGGCTACACCTTC. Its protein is CASSSFSSGNGYTF.

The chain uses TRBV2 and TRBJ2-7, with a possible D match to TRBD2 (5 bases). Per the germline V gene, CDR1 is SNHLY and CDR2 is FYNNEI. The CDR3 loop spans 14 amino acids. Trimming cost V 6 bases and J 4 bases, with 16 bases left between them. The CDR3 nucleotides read TGTGCCAGCAGGGCCTTAGGGAGTTGGTACGAGCAGTACTTC. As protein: CASRALGSWYEQYF.